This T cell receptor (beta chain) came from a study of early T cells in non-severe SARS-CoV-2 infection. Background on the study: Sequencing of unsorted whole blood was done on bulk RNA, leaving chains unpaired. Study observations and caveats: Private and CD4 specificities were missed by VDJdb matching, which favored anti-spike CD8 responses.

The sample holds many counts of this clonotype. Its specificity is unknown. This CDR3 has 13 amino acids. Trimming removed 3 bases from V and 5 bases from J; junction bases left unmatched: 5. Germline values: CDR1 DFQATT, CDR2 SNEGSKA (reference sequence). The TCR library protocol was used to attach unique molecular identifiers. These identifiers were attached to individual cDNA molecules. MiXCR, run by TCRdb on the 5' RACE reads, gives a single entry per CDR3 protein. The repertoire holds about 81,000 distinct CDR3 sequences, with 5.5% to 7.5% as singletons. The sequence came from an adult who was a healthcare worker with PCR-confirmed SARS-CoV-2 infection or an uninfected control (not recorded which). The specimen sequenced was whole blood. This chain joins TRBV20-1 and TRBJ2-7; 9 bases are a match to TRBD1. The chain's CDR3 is CSASLGQGDEQYF. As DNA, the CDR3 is TGCAGTGCTAGTTTGGGACAGGGCGACGAGCAGTACTTC.